The sequence of this T cell receptor beta chain was determined in a study of shared clonotypes between healthy human individuals. On this clone: One junction end does not reproduce the germline sequence, and a read error may be involved.

The V gene's germline CDR1 is SSHAT and CDR2 FNYEAQ (reference sequence). The CDR3 extends over 15 amino acids. The data were produced by immunoSEQ multiplex PCR, yet TCRdb's version contains in-frame clones alone and is incomplete. The sample contains some 1 million clones, about 75% of which appear only once. The genes are TRBV7-7 and TRBJ2-5; TRBD2 aligns across 11 bases. Specimen: memory CD4+ T cells sorted from blood. The subset was: CD45RA-negative fraction. The receptor was isolated from a man aged 18 to 29 in good health. This CDR3 is CASSPTSGSGQTQYF. The CDR3 DNA follows: TGTGCTAGCAGCCCAACTAGCGGGAGTGGGCAGACCCAGTACTTC.